This passage covers 18 T cell receptor beta chains from one sample sequenced in a study of shared clonotypes between healthy human individuals. Profiled with immunoSEQ multiplex PCR; TCRdb holds only in-frame clones, not every one. The table has 850,000 to 1,100,000 clones, roughly 80% seen once; the top ten hold about 0.89%. The material sequenced was memory CD4+ T cells from PBMCs. The subset: CD45RA-negative fraction. All receptors come from a young man in good health. Some clones in this sample may be carry-over from other donors' samples.

The chain couples TRBV5-1 to TRBJ1-4, with D possibly matching TRBD1 (6 bases). V shed 3 bases and J shed 0 bases, with 12 bases lying between them. CDR1 and CDR2 (germline): SGHRS, YFSETQ. The CDR3 contains 16 residues. CDR3 residues: CASSSYQGTTNEKLFF. The CDR3 DNA sequence: TGCGCCAGCAGCTCCTACCAGGGGACAACTAATGAAAAACTGTTTTTT.

Regarding this clone: With only one base between it and a far larger clone, this is likely a read error. V usage is TRBV30 and J usage is TRBJ1-2, with 10 nucleotides matching TRBD1. Germline CDR1 and CDR2: GTSNPN and SVGIG (reference sequence). The CDR3 runs to 14 residues. The V gene end was trimmed by 3 bases and the J gene end by 1 base; junction bases not matched to a gene: 2. The CDR3 spells CAWRRDRGNYGYTF. CDR3 coding DNA: TGTGCCTGGAGACGGGACAGGGGTAACTATGGCTACACCTTC. The full variable domain, its missing parts supplied by reference TRBV30 and TRBJ1-2, is SQTIHQWPATLVQPVGSPLSLECTVEGTSNPNLYWYRQAAGRGLQLLFYSVGIGQISSEVPQNLSASRPQDRQFILSSKKLLLSDSGFYLCAWRRDRGNYGYTFGSGTRLTVV.

V gene TRBV5-4 combines with J gene TRBJ2-2; 11 bases align to TRBD2. The CDR3 has 18 residues. V gave up 4 bases and J gave up 4 bases; unmatched junction bases: 12. CDR1 SGHNT and CDR2 YYREEE come from the germline V gene (reference sequence). The CDR3 region has the DNA TGTGCCAGCAGCGTAACATTACTAGCGGGAGCACGCACCGGGGAGCTGTTTTTT. Protein: CASSVTLLAGARTGELFF.

This clone occurred many times. The chain is built from TRBV5-1 and TRBJ2-6; D remains unclear. CDR3 length: 15 residues. Trimming left V 0 bases short and J 1 base short, with 5 bases between. Germline lookup yields CDR1 SGHRS and CDR2 YFSETQ. CDR3 protein: CASSLEVSGANVLTF. Written as DNA, the CDR3 is TGCGCCAGCAGCTTGGAGGTTTCTGGGGCCAACGTCCTGACTTTC.

V is TRBV11-2 and J is TRBJ2-3; D call uncertain. Per the germline V gene, CDR1 is SGHAT and CDR2 is FQNNGV. With 5 bases removed from V and 0 bases from J, the gap between germline ends came to 12 bases. The CDR3 is 15 residues long. In nucleotides, the CDR3 is TGTGCCAGCAGCCCCGGTGTTGGGAGCACAGATACGCAGTATTTT. It encodes CASSPGVGSTDTQYF.

This chain joins TRBV27 and TRBJ2-7; TRBD1 aligns across 9 bases. V gave up 6 bases and J gave up 5 bases; unmatched junction bases: 8. This CDR3 has 14 amino acids. Per the germline V gene, CDR1 is MNHEY and CDR2 is SMNVEV (reference sequence). The CDR3 sequence: CASRVTGGDNEQYF. CDR3 DNA sequence: TGTGCCAGCAGGGTGACAGGGGGGGACAACGAGCAGTACTTC.

Points on this clone: The sample carries other DNA sequences with the same CDR3. The V and J genes are TRBV11-2 and TRBJ2-1; 9 bases fit TRBD2. CDR1 is SGHAT and CDR2 is FQNNGV in the germline V gene. The ends lost 1 base at V and 5 bases at J; junction bases unmatched: 3. CDR3 length: 15 residues. CDR3 nucleotide sequence: TGTGCCAGCAGCTTAGGAGCGGGAGGTAACAATGAGCAGTTCTTC. This translates into CASSLGAGGNNEQFF.

The chain links TRBV6-1 to TRBJ2-1; 8 bases are a match to TRBD2. V was clipped by 5 bases and J by 1 base; unmatched bases: 4. The CDR3 spans 15 residues. CDR1 is MNHNS, CDR2 SASEGT, per germline. CDR3 nucleotides: TGTGCCAGCAGTTTTACTAGCGGTTCCTACAATGAGCAGTTCTTC. Translation gives CASSFTSGSYNEQFF.

The J gene is TRBJ1-4, the V gene TRBV30; D gene uncertain. There are 15 residues in the CDR3. V was shortened by 8 bases and J by 0 bases, with 16 bases between the two germline ends. Germline CDR1 is GTSNPN and CDR2 is SVGIG (reference sequence). The CDR3 loop reads CAIVAGPSTNEKLFF. The CDR3, as DNA: TGTGCCATAGTAGCCGGACCCTCAACTAATGAAAAACTGTTTTTT.

The chain uses TRBV7-9 and TRBJ2-7; maybe TRBD2 (5 bases). This CDR3 is 14 amino acids long. Trimming pared 5 bases from V and 6 bases from J, leaving 17 bases between. CDR1 and CDR2 from the germline V gene are SEHNR and FQNEAQ (reference sequence). The CDR3 protein is CASSRAGRSGEQYF. Written as DNA, the CDR3 is TGTGCCAGCAGCAGGGCCGGCCGCAGCGGCGAGCAGTACTTC.

The V call is TRBV29-1, the J call TRBJ2-3; 8 bases map to TRBD2. The trim removed 1 base at V and 6 bases at J, leaving 15 bases unmatched. Germline V CDR1 and CDR2: SQVTM, ANQGSEA. This CDR3 has 17 amino acids. The CDR3 DNA sequence: TGCAGCGTTGAAGGGGGGGTTCCGGGACTAGACGTGGATACGCAGTATTTT. Its protein is CSVEGGVPGLDVDTQYF.

The V call is TRBV7-2, the J call TRBJ2-1, with 7 nucleotides matching TRBD2. CDR3 length equals 15 residues. The V and J ends lost 5 bases and 2 bases, in that order; junction bases with no gene match: 6. The germline gives CDR1 SGHTA, CDR2 FQGNSA. The CDR3 DNA reads as TGTGCCAGCAGCCGGCTAGCGGCAGCCTACAATGAGCAGTTCTTC. Translation: CASSRLAAAYNEQFF. Full variable domain (missing parts from reference TRBV7-2 and TRBJ2-1): GAGVSQSPSNKVTEKGKDVELRCDPISGHTALYWYRQSLGQGLEFLIYFQGNSAPDKSGLPSDRFSAERTGGSVSTLTIQRTQQEDSAVYLCASSRLAAAYNEQFFGPGTRLTVL.

This clone has a count of ten or more. This sequence joins TRBV7-2 and TRBJ2-3; a possible D gene is TRBD2 (5 bases). Germline loops: CDR1 SGHTA, CDR2 FQGNSA. V was shortened by 2 bases and J by 2 bases, with 14 bases between the two germline ends. The CDR3 consists of 16 residues. The CDR3 is CASSLNGGDLTDTQYF. The CDR3 DNA sequence: TGTGCCAGCAGCTTAAATGGAGGAGACCTCACAGATACGCAGTATTTT.

V usage is TRBV4-1 and J usage is TRBJ2-3, with D perhaps TRBD2 (5 bases). The CDR3 extends over 14 amino acids. Trimming pared 0 bases from V and 4 bases from J, leaving 8 bases between. The V gene's germline CDR1 is MGHRA and CDR2 YSYEKL. CDR3 DNA sequence: TGCGCCAGCAGCCAAGATCCTAGCCCAGATACGCAGTATTTT. It yields the protein CASSQDPSPDTQYF.

The chain links TRBV5-1 to TRBJ1-1, with D hard to call. There are 13 residues in the CDR3. Germline CDR1 SGHRS, CDR2 YFSETQ. The V end lost 4 bases, the J end lost 1 base, and 8 bases lay between the germline ends. CDR3 in amino acids: CASSPTANTEAFF. The CDR3 DNA reads as TGCGCCAGCAGCCCTACAGCGAACACTGAAGCTTTCTTT.

The chain has TRBV19 and TRBJ2-7; D is perhaps TRBD1 or TRBD2 (5 bases each). CDR1 and CDR2 (germline): LNHDA, SQIVND (reference sequence). V lost 4 bases, J lost 5 bases, and 9 bases lay in between. This CDR3 has 12 residues. CDR3 in DNA: TGTGCCAGTAGTAAGTTGGGGGACGAGCAGTACTTC. Translating it yields CASSKLGDEQYF.

V and J are TRBV19 and TRBJ2-3; 14 nucleotides line up with TRBD2. The germline gives CDR1 LNHDA, CDR2 SQIVND (reference sequence). V dropped 6 bases and J dropped 7; count of bases not matched to a gene: 6. This CDR3 contains 15 residues. DNA for the CDR3: TGTGCCAGTAGGGGACTAGCGGGAGAGCGGAATACGCAGTATTTT. It yields the protein CASRGLAGERNTQYF.

J is TRBJ1-1 and V is TRBV28; tentatively, D is TRBD1 (6 bases). The CDR3 loop spans 14 amino acids. The germline V and J ends were trimmed by 5 bases and 0 bases, with 10 bases remaining between them. Germline V gives CDR1 MDHEN, CDR2 SYDVKM. CDR3 nucleotide sequence: TGTGCCAGCAGTATAACAGGGTTGAACACTGAAGCTTTCTTT. It encodes CASSITGLNTEAFF.